The 10 T cell receptor beta chains below come from one sample, sequenced in a study of shared clonotypes between healthy human individuals. Profiling relied on immunoSEQ multiplex PCR, and the TCRdb table lists in-frame clones only, not all of them. The sample holds 550,000 to 850,000 clones, approximately 72% seen once. Input material: memory CD4+ T cells sorted from blood. Subset in this sample: CD45RA-negative fraction. These receptors were taken from a woman in her thirties in good health.

This clone was found a few times. The V call is TRBV18, the J call TRBJ1-3; no reliable D call. The V and J ends lost 0 bases and 0 bases respectively, with 6 bases between them. Germline-derived CDR1 and CDR2 are KGHSH and LQKENI. The CDR3 has 15 residues. The CDR3 is CASSPPPVSGNTIYF. The CDR3 bases are TGTGCCAGCTCACCACCCCCAGTCTCTGGAAACACCATATATTTT.

The chain couples TRBV5-4 to TRBJ2-5, with 11 nucleotides matching TRBD1. CDR1 is SGHNT and CDR2 is YYREEE in the germline V gene (reference sequence). Losses at the gene ends were 4 bases for V and 5 bases for J; bases not matched to a gene: 13. The CDR3 length is 17 residues. The DNA of the CDR3 is TGTGCCAGCAGCCCGAGCAGGACAGGGGGCGCGGGTGAGACCCAGTACTTC. Its protein product is CASSPSRTGGAGETQYF.

Comments on this clone: The CDR3 does not close with the conserved phenylalanine or tryptophan, likely indicating a read error. The DNA is omitted, as the CDR3 cannot be located on it reliably, and the CDR3 follows TCRdb's listing. This chain connects TRBV27 to TRBJ1-5. The CDR3 extends over 13 residues, inclusive of both ends. The germline CDR1 and CDR2 sequences are MNHEY and SMNVEV (reference sequence). The CDR3 reads CASSLSGEGKVIL.

The V gene is TRBV4-1, the J gene TRBJ1-3; D gene unclear. The CDR3 has 17 residues. V was cut by 2 bases and J by 0 bases, with 14 bases left in between. Germline CDR1 and CDR2: MGHRA and YSYEKL. In nucleotides, the CDR3 is TGCGCCAGCAGCCAAAGGGCCGATTATAACTCTGGAAACACCATATATTTT. Encoded protein: CASSQRADYNSGNTIYF.

This chain links TRBV27 with TRBJ1-2; TRBD1 matches at 8 bases. V shed 5 bases, J shed 0 bases, and the junction held 5 bases outside the gene matches. The CDR3 is made up of 15 amino acids. Germline V gives CDR1 MNHEY, CDR2 SMNVEV (reference sequence). CDR3 nucleotides: TGTGCCAGCAGTGCTACAGGGGGAGCTAACTATGGCTACACCTTC. It codes for CASSATGGANYGYTF.

In DNA, the CDR3 is TGTGCCAGCAGCTTGTTGCGGGAGAGGGGCACAGATACGCAGTATTTT. Amino acids: CASSLLRERGTDTQYF. This rearrangement joins TRBV5-4 to TRBJ2-3; TRBD2 aligns across 7 bases. The germline V gene encodes CDR1 SGHNT and CDR2 YYREEE (reference sequence). This CDR3 spans 16 amino acids. Trimming cost V 1 base and J 1 base; bases outside gene matches: 6.

J is TRBJ2-3 and V is TRBV5-1; 7 bases line up with TRBD1. The length of the CDR3 is 15 residues. CDR1 and CDR2 (germline): SGHRS, YFSETQ. V trimming: 4 bases; J trimming: 0 bases; junction bases outside the gene matches: 5. CDR3 DNA: TGCGCCAGCAGCAAGGACAGGATGAGCACAGATACGCAGTATTTT. Its protein product is CASSKDRMSTDTQYF.

The V call is TRBV28, the J call TRBJ2-7; D may be TRBD1 (5 bases). V lost 2 bases and J 5 bases, leaving 13 bases between the germline ends. Germline V gene data show CDR1 as MDHEN and CDR2 as SYDVKM. This CDR3 is built from 14 residues. The CDR3 sequence is CASSLGFRGNEQYF. The CDR3 DNA sequence: TGTGCCAGCAGTTTAGGGTTTAGGGGAAACGAGCAGTACTTC. The full variable domain, its missing parts supplied by reference TRBV28 and TRBJ2-7, is DVKVTQSSRYLVKRTGEKVFLECVQDMDHENMFWYRQDPGLGLRLIYFSYDVKMKEKGDIPEGYSVSREKKERFSLILESASTNQTSMYLCASSLGFRGNEQYFGPGTRLTVT.

The chain carries TRBV11-2 and TRBJ2-7; possible D gene TRBD2, 6 bases. The germline V and J ends were trimmed by 5 bases and 6 bases, with 20 bases remaining between them. Per the germline V gene, CDR1 is SGHAT and CDR2 is FQNNGV. The CDR3 totals 15 residues. CDR3 in DNA: TGTGCCAGCAGCCGAGCGAACGGCGTGGGGGGCGAGCAGTACTTC. This gives the protein CASSRANGVGGEQYF.

On this clone: This same CDR3 is encoded by further DNA sequences in the sample. The CDR3 loop is CASGTGNTGELFF. CDR3 DNA: TGTGCCAGCGGGACAGGGAACACCGGGGAGCTGTTTTTT. The chain combines TRBV11-2 with TRBJ2-2, with 8 bases fitting TRBD1. The CDR3 consists of 13 residues. V was clipped by 8 bases and J by 1 base; unmatched bases: 0. Germline values: CDR1 SGHAT, CDR2 FQNNGV. Supplemented by reference TRBV11-2 and TRBJ2-2, the full variable domain reads EAGVAQSPRYKIIEKRQSVAFWCNPISGHATLYWYQQILGQGPKLLIQFQNNGVVDDSQLPKDRFSAERLKGVDSTLKIQPAKLEDSAVYLCASGTGNTGELFFGEGSRLTVL.